These T cell receptor beta chains were read from a single sample in a study of identifying expanded T cells in peripheral blood. Only in-frame clones appear in the TCRdb table, and some are missing; sequencing was by immunoSEQ multiplex PCR. Of 120,000 or so clones listed, 84% are singletons. The sample comprised blood. Receptors were obtained from a person aged 18 to 75 in good health. CDR3s include the opening cysteine and the closing phenylalanine or tryptophan. The order of the fields is clone size, J gene, D gene, V gene, CDR3 protein. A D gene is named only where the DNA matches it firmly. Clone size is not always given. Where it is, it says once, few, many or a class for expanded clones.

-	TRBJ2-3	-	TRBV7-9	CASARPGSGTDTQYF
-	TRBJ2-2	-	TRBV6-1	CASSEAPQRNTGELFF
once	TRBJ2-6	-	TRBV19	CASKVGVGRSGANVLTF
-	TRBJ1-2	-	TRBV19	CASSSTGGPVYGYTF
-	TRBJ1-5	-	TRBV16	CASSPHLGLGVGSNQPQHF
-	TRBJ2-3	TRBD2	TRBV2	CASGRGGLGTDTQYF
-	TRBJ1-2	-	TRBV28	CASRTGGANYGYTF
-	TRBJ1-1	-	TRBV12-5	CASGPADAAEAFF
few	TRBJ1-1	-	TRBV9	CASSASPMNTEAFF
-	TRBJ2-4	TRBD1	TRBV7-3	CASSMGQGRTKNIQYF
-	TRBJ1-3	-	TRBV10-2	CASSERDSGNTIYF
-	TRBJ1-1	-	TRBV2	CASSVRRVDTEAFF
-	TRBJ2-2	-	TRBV19	CASSTGLMNTGELFF
-	TRBJ1-2	-	TRBV5-1	CASSPEMDLLYGYTF
-	TRBJ2-2	TRBD1	TRBV10-3	CASSGTGNTGELFF
-	TRBJ2-3	TRBD2	TRBV19	CASSSSSGGLDTQYF
once	TRBJ2-5	TRBD2	TRBV7-2	CASSPRTSGGRGYQETQYF
-	TRBJ2-7	-	TRBV11-2	CASSNRQVGEQYF
-	TRBJ2-7	TRBD1	TRBV5-1	CASSLGEQGVHEQYF
-	TRBJ1-5	-	TRBV5-1	CASSLDRAAGQPQHF
-	TRBJ2-7	-	TRBV10-3	CAISERSGAASYEQYF
-	TRBJ1-5	TRBD1	TRBV7-2	CASSLTGNQPQHF